A single T cell receptor beta chain is shown here with its context. Antigen: not known. Assay used: immunoSEQ multiplex PCR; TCRdb lists only in-frame clones, some missing. The sample consists of about 1.1 million clones, about 72% of them appearing once. The sample originates from a study of shared clonotypes between healthy human individuals. Study information: The plates for each donor numbered three CD4 naive, three CD4 memory, two CD8 naive and one CD8 memory. General study findings and limits: Researchers sampled blood only, noting tissue repertoires likely differ.

Losses at the gene ends were 5 bases for V and 5 bases for J; bases not matched to a gene: 13. CDR3 length equals 16 residues. CDR1 is SEHNR and CDR2 is FQNEAQ in the germline V gene (reference sequence). What was sequenced was memory CD4+ T cells from PBMCs. As to subset: CD45RA-negative fraction. The source is a man between 18 and 29 years old in good health. Some clones in this sample may be carry-over from other donors' samples. The chain carries TRBV7-9 and TRBJ2-7; 9 bases fit TRBD1. The CDR3 bases are TGTGCCAGCAGCACGCGAGCCAGGACAGGGGTCCACGAGCAGTACTTC. As protein: CASSTRARTGVHEQYF.